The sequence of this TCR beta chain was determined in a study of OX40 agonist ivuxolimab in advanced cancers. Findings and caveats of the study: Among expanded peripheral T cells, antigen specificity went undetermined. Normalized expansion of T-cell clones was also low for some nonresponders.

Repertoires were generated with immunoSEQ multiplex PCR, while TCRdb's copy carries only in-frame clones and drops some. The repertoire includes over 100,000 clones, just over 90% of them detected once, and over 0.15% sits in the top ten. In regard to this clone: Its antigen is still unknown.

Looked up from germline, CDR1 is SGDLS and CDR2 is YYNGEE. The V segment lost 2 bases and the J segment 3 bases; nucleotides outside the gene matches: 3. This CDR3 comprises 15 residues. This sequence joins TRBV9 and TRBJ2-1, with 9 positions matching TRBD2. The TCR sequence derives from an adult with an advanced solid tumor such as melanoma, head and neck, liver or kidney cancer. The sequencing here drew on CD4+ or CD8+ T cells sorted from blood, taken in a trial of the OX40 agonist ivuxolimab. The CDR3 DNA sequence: TGTGCCAGCAGCGTTAGTAGCGGGAGCTACAATGAGCAGTTCTTC. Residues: CASSVSSGSYNEQFF.